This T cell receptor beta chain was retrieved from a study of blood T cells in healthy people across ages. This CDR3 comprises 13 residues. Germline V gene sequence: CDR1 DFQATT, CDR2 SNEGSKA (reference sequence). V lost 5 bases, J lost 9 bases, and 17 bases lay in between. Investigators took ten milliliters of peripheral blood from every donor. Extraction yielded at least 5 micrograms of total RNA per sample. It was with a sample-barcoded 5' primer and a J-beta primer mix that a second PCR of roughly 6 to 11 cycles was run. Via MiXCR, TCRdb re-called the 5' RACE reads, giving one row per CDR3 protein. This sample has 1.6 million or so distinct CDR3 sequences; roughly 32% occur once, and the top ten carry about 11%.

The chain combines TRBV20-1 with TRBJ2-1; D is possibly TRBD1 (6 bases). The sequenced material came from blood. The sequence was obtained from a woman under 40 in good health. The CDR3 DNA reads TGCAGTGCTGTGGGGGCTTTAGAATTTGAGCAGTTCTTC. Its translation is CSAVGALEFEQFF.